The present T cell receptor beta chain was sequenced within a study of blood T cell repertoires in COVID-19. The CDR3 has 15 residues. The germline CDR1 and CDR2 sequences are LNHDA and SQIVND (reference sequence). V lost 5 bases, J lost 9 bases, and 22 bases lay in between. Authors' analysis steps: Amplification with reference gene primers provided the estimates of nucleated cell counts. The assay was immunoSEQ multiplex PCR, and TCRdb's table has in-frame clones only and misses some. D and trimming come from the DNA, and the V and J calls and clone size come from that table. The sample holds fewer than 110,000 clones, 85% seen once.

The chain links TRBV19 to TRBJ1-2, with D maybe TRBD1 (5 bases). The sequencing input was peripheral blood. This receptor was identified in a woman in her 70s with active or convalescent COVID-19. The CDR3: CASSVLSAGHLSYTF. In DNA form, the CDR3 reads TGTGCCAGTAGTGTCCTATCGGCGGGGCACTTGAGCTACACCTTC.